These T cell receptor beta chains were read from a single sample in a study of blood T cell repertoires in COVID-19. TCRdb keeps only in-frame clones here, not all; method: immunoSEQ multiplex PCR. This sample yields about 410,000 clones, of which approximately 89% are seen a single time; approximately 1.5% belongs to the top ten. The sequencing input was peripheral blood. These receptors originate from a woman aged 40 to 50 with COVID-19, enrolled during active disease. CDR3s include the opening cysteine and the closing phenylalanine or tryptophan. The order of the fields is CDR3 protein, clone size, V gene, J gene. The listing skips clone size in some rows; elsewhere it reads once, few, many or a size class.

CDR3 protein: CASRDTYNSPLHF
clone size: NA
V gene: TRBV19
J gene: TRBJ1-6

CDR3 protein: CASLRDRGNHEQYF
clone size: few
V gene: TRBV2
J gene: TRBJ2-7

CDR3 protein: CASNPPVHNQPQHF
clone size: NA
V gene: TRBV19
J gene: TRBJ1-5

CDR3 protein: CASGWAPLTNSPLHF
clone size: NA
V gene: TRBV6-6
J gene: TRBJ1-6

CDR3 protein: CAWSHGNTIYF
clone size: NA
V gene: TRBV30
J gene: TRBJ1-3

CDR3 protein: CASSIRPGTANTEAFF
clone size: NA
V gene: TRBV19
J gene: TRBJ1-1

CDR3 protein: CASSFSGSYEQYF
clone size: NA
V gene: TRBV7-2
J gene: TRBJ2-7

CDR3 protein: CASSYWVGRADEQFF
clone size: medium-sized
V gene: TRBV6-5
J gene: TRBJ2-1

CDR3 protein: CASSRQIWNSPLHF
clone size: NA
V gene: TRBV6-2/TRBV6-3
J gene: TRBJ1-6

CDR3 protein: CASSSIPGQGAGELFF
clone size: few
V gene: TRBV27
J gene: TRBJ2-2

CDR3 protein: CASSFLAGGQETQYF
clone size: NA
V gene: TRBV28
J gene: TRBJ2-5

CDR3 protein: CASSLSGTEQYF
clone size: NA
V gene: TRBV6-5
J gene: TRBJ2-7

CDR3 protein: CASSSERMRPQYF
clone size: NA
V gene: TRBV5-1
J gene: TRBJ2-7

CDR3 protein: CASSLQDRDSYNEQFF
clone size: NA
V gene: TRBV28
J gene: TRBJ2-1

CDR3 protein: CASSPDRDQPQHF
clone size: NA
V gene: TRBV7-3
J gene: TRBJ1-5

CDR3 protein: CASRDTVTYEQYF
clone size: NA
V gene: TRBV28
J gene: TRBJ2-7

CDR3 protein: CASSGGGRADHEQYF
clone size: NA
V gene: TRBV21-1
J gene: TRBJ2-7

CDR3 protein: CASNRGQISNQPQHF
clone size: NA
V gene: TRBV28
J gene: TRBJ1-5

CDR3 protein: CASSLRTSGIYYEQYF
clone size: NA
V gene: TRBV6-2/TRBV6-3
J gene: TRBJ2-7

CDR3 protein: CASRRDPRNTEAFF
clone size: NA
V gene: TRBV28
J gene: TRBJ1-1